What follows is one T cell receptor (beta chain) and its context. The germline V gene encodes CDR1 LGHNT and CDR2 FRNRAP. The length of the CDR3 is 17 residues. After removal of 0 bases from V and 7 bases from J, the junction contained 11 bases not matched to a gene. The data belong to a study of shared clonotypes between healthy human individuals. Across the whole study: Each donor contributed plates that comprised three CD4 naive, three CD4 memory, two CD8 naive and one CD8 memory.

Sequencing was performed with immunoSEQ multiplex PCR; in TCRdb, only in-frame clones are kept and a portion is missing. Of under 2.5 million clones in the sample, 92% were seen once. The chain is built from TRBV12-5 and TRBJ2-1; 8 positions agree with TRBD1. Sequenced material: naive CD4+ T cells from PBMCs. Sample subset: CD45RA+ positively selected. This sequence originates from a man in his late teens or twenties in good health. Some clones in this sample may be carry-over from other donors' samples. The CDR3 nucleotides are TGTGCTAGTGGTTTGGTACTAGGAGGACAGGGTCTGAATGAGCAGTTCTTC. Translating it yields CASGLVLGGQGLNEQFF.